The present T cell receptor beta chain was sequenced within a study of blood T cell repertoires in COVID-19. About the study: Donors in the United States, Italy and Spain gave samples during acute or convalescent COVID-19. T cells, B-cell-depleted T cells, or PBMCs supplied cDNA or gDNA.

This clone has more than one count but fewer than ten. The CDR3 runs 17 residues. Germline V gene sequence: CDR1 MGHRA, CDR2 YSYEKL. V gave up 6 bases and J gave up 0 bases, with 18 bases separating them. Profiling relied on immunoSEQ multiplex PCR, and the TCRdb table lists in-frame clones only, not all of them. The sample carries 130,000 to 150,000 clones, about 90% recorded once. The chain employs TRBV4-1 and TRBJ2-1, with D perhaps matching TRBD1 (6 bases). This clonotype was obtained from a human donor in a cohort sampled during active COVID-19. The sample consisted of peripheral blood. CDR3 in amino acids: CASRSWGTGSSYNEQFF. CDR3 DNA sequence: TGCGCCAGCAGGAGTTGGGGAACAGGGTCCTCCTACAATGAGCAGTTCTTC.